These T cell receptor beta chains were read from a single sample in a study of beta chain features in type 1 diabetes. Data came from immunoSEQ multiplex PCR; TCRdb stores just in-frame clones and leaves some out. Found here are hundreds of thousands of clones, around an eighth of them singletons; the top ten hold about 0.02%. Sequencing was performed on naive CD4+ T cells from blood. Receptor source: a man aged 18-30 years with type 1 diabetes. Both conserved end residues are part of each CDR3. A D gene is named only where the DNA matches it firmly. Only part of the rows carry a size: once, few, many, or a class if the clone is expanded.

clone_size	d_call	j_call	v_call	cdr3_aa	cdr3_nt
-	-	TRBJ1-5	TRBV15	CATSRGRTPQHF	TGTGCCACCAGCAGAGGAAGGACGCCCCAGCATTTT
few	-	TRBJ1-6	TRBV9	CASSVQANNSPLHF	TGTGCCAGCAGCGTACAGGCGAATAATTCACCCCTCCACTTT
-	TRBD1	TRBJ1-1	TRBV30	CAWTSGKGAITEAFF	TGTGCCTGGACCTCCGGGAAGGGGGCTATTACTGAAGCTTTCTTT
-	-	TRBJ1-1	TRBV6-5	CASSYSIGAEAFF	TGTGCCAGCAGTTACTCGATAGGCGCTGAAGCTTTCTTT
-	TRBD1	TRBJ2-7	TRBV5-5	CASSSRRQGLDEQYF	TGTGCCAGCAGCTCCCGCCGACAGGGTTTGGACGAGCAGTACTTC
-	-	TRBJ2-7	TRBV7-6	CASSLGLSGVSYEQYF	TGTGCCAGCAGCTTAGGTCTCTCTGGGGTCTCCTACGAGCAGTACTTC
few	-	TRBJ2-2	TRBV9	CASGRETGLANTGELFF	TGTGCCAGCGGCAGGGAGACAGGCCTAGCGAACACCGGGGAGCTGTTTTTT
few	-	TRBJ2-1	TRBV6-6	CACTRAVSYNEQFF	TGTGCCTGTACCCGGGCAGTCTCCTACAATGAGCAGTTCTTC
few	-	TRBJ2-3	TRBV4-1	CASSSTLYTQYF	TGCGCCAGCAGCTCGACTTTATATACGCAGTATTTT
few	TRBD1	TRBJ1-2	TRBV29-1	CSVATGASPNYGYTF	TGCAGCGTCGCGACAGGGGCTTCCCCCAACTATGGCTACACCTTC
-	-	TRBJ1-4	TRBV5-1	CASSIRGPPEKLFF	TGCGCCAGCAGCATCCGGGGACCCCCTGAAAAACTGTTTTTT
-	TRBD2	TRBJ2-5	TRBV6-1	CASSVATSGGQETQYF	TGTGCCAGCAGTGTCGCGACTAGCGGGGGGCAAGAGACCCAGTACTTC
-	-	TRBJ1-3	TRBV9	CASSPRTANTIYF	TGTGCCAGCAGCCCACGGACCGCGAACACCATATATTTT
few	TRBD1	TRBJ2-3	TRBV30	CAWSVFTGATDTQYF	TGTGCCTGGAGTGTCTTTACAGGGGCCACAGATACGCAGTATTTT
few	-	TRBJ2-5	TRBV10-3	CAIGELEETQYF	TGTGCCATAGGGGAGCTAGAGGAGACCCAGTACTTC
few	-	TRBJ2-7	TRBV30	CAWSGSREQYF	TGTGCCTGGAGTGGTTCTCGGGAGCAGTACTTC
-	-	TRBJ1-5	TRBV9	CASSVAPGSNQPQHF	TGTGCCAGCAGCGTGGCCCCAGGCAGCAATCAGCCCCAGCATTTT
-	-	TRBJ1-6	TRBV2	CASSEAGGGNSPLHF	TGTGCCAGCAGTGAAGCTGGAGGGGGTAATTCACCCCTCCACTTT
few	-	TRBJ1-4	TRBV2	CASTASDEKLFF	TGTGCCAGCACGGCCTCAGACGAAAAACTGTTTTTT
few	-	TRBJ1-5	TRBV6-5	CASSSDYYDGQPQHF	TGTGCCAGCAGTTCCGATTACTATGATGGACAGCCCCAGCATTTT
-	-	TRBJ1-5	TRBV19	CASSLNRDNQPQHF	TGTGCCAGTAGTCTAAACAGGGATAATCAGCCCCAGCATTTT
-	-	TRBJ1-6	TRBV25-1	CASRKGGPLHF	TGTGCCAGCAGGAAAGGGGGTCCCCTCCACTTT
few	-	TRBJ1-1	TRBV29-1	CSVEGRWGNTEAFF	TGCAGCGTTGAAGGACGGTGGGGGAACACTGAAGCTTTCTTT
few	-	TRBJ1-2	TRBV6-5	CASRSSGDPYGYTF	TGTGCCAGCAGGTCTTCAGGGGACCCATATGGCTACACCTTC
many	TRBD2	TRBJ2-1	TRBV13	CASSLKPSGLDEQFF	TGTGCCAGCAGCTTAAAGCCTAGCGGGCTGGATGAGCAGTTCTTC
-	-	TRBJ1-3	TRBV29-1	CSVSWERPGNTIYF	TGCAGCGTTAGCTGGGAACGCCCTGGAAACACCATATATTTT
few	-	TRBJ1-4	TRBV6-1	CASSGSLLYEKLFF	TGTGCCAGCAGTGGGTCCCTTCTGTATGAAAAACTGTTTTTT
-	TRBD1	TRBJ2-7	TRBV6-1	CASSEARTGSSYEQYF	TGTGCCAGCAGTGAAGCGCGGACAGGGAGCTCCTACGAGCAGTACTTC
few	-	TRBJ1-3	TRBV30	CAWDSSGNTIYF	TGTGCCTGGGACAGCTCTGGAAACACCATATATTTT
-	-	TRBJ2-1	TRBV6-1	CASSVTGNNEQFF	TGTGCCAGCAGTGTAACAGGAAACAATGAGCAGTTCTTC
few	TRBD1	TRBJ2-7	TRBV6-5	CASSYAGGYEQYF	TGTGCCAGCAGTTACGCAGGGGGCTACGAGCAGTACTTC
-	-	TRBJ2-3	TRBV15	CATSRGLQYGTDTQYF	TGTGCCACCAGCAGAGGGTTGCAATATGGGACAGATACGCAGTATTTT
-	TRBD1	TRBJ1-1	TRBV6-5	CASSTTGGLGTEAFF	TGTGCCAGCAGTACGACAGGGGGTTTAGGCACTGAAGCTTTCTTT
few	TRBD1	TRBJ1-2	TRBV7-2	CASSPKTGPGGYTF	TGTGCCAGCAGCCCTAAGACAGGGCCCGGTGGCTACACCTTC
-	-	TRBJ1-2	TRBV7-2	CASSLDPGLGGYTF	TGTGCCAGCAGCTTAGATCCGGGACTAGGGGGCTACACCTTC
few	-	TRBJ1-2	TRBV30	CAWSVQQGPYGYTF	TGTGCCTGGAGTGTACAGCAGGGTCCCTATGGCTACACCTTC
many	-	TRBJ2-4	TRBV9	CASSVATGPENIQYF	TGTGCCAGCAGCGTAGCCACGGGACCTGAGAACATTCAGTACTTC
few	-	TRBJ1-1	TRBV7-9	CASSLVLNTEAFF	TGTGCCAGCAGCTTAGTCTTGAACACTGAAGCTTTCTTT
-	-	TRBJ2-3	TRBV7-6	CASSSLVPGSITDTQYF	TGTGCCAGCAGCTCCCTAGTCCCGGGATCAATCACAGATACGCAGTATTTT
few	TRBD1	TRBJ2-7	TRBV6-1	CATYWDRTIYEQYF	TGTGCCACCTACTGGGACAGAACGATCTACGAGCAGTACTTC
few	-	TRBJ2-5	TRBV5-6	CASSFYGGETQYF	TGTGCCAGCAGCTTCTATGGGGGAGAGACCCAGTACTTC
-	-	TRBJ1-1	TRBV25-1	CASSVQSNTEAFF	TGTGCCAGCAGTGTCCAATCGAACACTGAAGCTTTCTTT
few	TRBD1	TRBJ1-2	TRBV7-2	CASSLAKAGGYGYTF	TGTGCCAGCAGCTTAGCGAAGGCAGGGGGCTATGGCTACACCTTC
-	TRBD1	TRBJ1-1	TRBV13	CASSTRQGRDTEAFF	TGTGCCAGCAGCACCCGACAGGGGCGGGATACTGAAGCTTTCTTT
few	-	TRBJ2-2	TRBV28	CASIGTEHTGELFF	TGTGCCAGCATCGGAACGGAGCATACCGGGGAGCTGTTTTTT
-	TRBD1	TRBJ1-5	TRBV30	CAWSDHPGGSQPQHF	TGTGCCTGGAGTGACCACCCAGGGGGAAGTCAGCCCCAGCATTTT
-	-	TRBJ1-6	TRBV28	CASILTGFNSPLHF	TGTGCCAGCATCCTCACAGGGTTTAATTCACCCCTCCACTTT
-	TRBD1	TRBJ1-5	TRBV30	CAWSVQGPSNQPQHF	TGTGCCTGGAGCGTACAGGGGCCGAGCAATCAGCCCCAGCATTTT